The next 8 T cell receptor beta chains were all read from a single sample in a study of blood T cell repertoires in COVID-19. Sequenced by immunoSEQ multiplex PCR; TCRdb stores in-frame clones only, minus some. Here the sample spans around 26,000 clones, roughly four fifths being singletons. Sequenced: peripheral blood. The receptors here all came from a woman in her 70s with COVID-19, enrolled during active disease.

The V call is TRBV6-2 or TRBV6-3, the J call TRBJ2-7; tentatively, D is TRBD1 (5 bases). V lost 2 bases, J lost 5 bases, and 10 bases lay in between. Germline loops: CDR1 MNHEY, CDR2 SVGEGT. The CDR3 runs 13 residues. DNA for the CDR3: TGTGCCAGCAGTTACCGACAGCGCGACGAGCAGTACTTC. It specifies CASSYRQRDEQYF.

Here the CDR3 reads CASLTYRLNSPLHF. The CDR3 DNA reads as TGTGCCAGTCTAACCTATCGACTTAATTCACCCCTCCACTTT. The chain is built from TRBV28 and TRBJ1-6; D is unresolved. The CDR3 loop spans 14 amino acids. Trimming stripped 9 bases from V and 6 bases from J, with 15 bases between. Germline V lookup: CDR1 MDHEN, CDR2 SYDVKM.

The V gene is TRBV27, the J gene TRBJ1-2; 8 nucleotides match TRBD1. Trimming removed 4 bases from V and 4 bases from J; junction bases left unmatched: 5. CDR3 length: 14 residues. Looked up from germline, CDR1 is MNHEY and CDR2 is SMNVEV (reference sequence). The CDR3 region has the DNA TGTGCCAGCAGTTCAGGGGGCGCGGGCTATGGCTACACCTTC. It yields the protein CASSSGGAGYGYTF.

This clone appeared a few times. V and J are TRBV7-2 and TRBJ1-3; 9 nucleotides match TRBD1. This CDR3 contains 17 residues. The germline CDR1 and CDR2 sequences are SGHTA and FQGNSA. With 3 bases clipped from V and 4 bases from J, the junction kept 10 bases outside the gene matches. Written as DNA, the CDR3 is TGTGCCAGCAGCTTCCAACCGGGACAGGGTGGGGGAAACACCATATATTTT. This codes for CASSFQPGQGGGNTIYF.

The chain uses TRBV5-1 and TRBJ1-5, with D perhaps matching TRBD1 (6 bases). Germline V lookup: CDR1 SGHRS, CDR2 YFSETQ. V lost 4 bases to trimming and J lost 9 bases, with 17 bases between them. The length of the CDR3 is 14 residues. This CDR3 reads CASSPGGGGRPQHF. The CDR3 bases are TGCGCCAGCAGCCCGGGGGGAGGGGGTAGGCCCCAGCATTTT.

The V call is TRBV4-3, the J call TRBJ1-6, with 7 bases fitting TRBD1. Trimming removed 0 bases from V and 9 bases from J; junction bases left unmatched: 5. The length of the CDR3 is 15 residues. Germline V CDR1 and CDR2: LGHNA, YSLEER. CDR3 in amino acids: CASSQELQGRSPLHF. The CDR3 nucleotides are TGCGCCAGCAGCCAAGAATTACAGGGGCGTTCACCCCTCCACTTT.

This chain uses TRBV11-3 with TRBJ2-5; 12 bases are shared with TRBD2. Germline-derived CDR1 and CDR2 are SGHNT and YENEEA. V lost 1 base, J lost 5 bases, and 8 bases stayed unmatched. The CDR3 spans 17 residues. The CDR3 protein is CASSLGLTSGSEETQYF. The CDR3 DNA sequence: TGTGCCAGCAGCTTAGGTTTGACTAGCGGGAGTGAGGAGACCCAGTACTTC.

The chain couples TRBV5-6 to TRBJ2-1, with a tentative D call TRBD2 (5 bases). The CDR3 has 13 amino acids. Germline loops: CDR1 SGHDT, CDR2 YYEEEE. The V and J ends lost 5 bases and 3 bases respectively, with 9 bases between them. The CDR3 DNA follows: TGTGCCAGCAGACTAGTCGGCTACAATGAGCAGTTCTTC. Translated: CASRLVGYNEQFF.